This paragraph reports one T cell receptor (beta chain). Its antigen is undetermined. This entry is derived from a study of PD-1 blockade in classical Hodgkin lymphoma. Study outcomes and limitations: Newly diagnosed patients reportedly trailed healthy donors in baseline TCR diversity. Newly diagnosed and completely responding patients shared comparable baseline diversity.

Germline trimming cut 5 bases from V and 3 bases from J; bases unmatched to any gene: 10. Germline V lookup: CDR1 MDHEN, CDR2 SYDVKM. This CDR3 has 16 amino acids. Only in-frame clones appear in the TCRdb table, and some are missing; sequencing was by immunoSEQ multiplex PCR. The sample shows about 13,000 clones, around three quarters of them seen only once. Every patient had relapsed following autologous stem cell transplantation, and cohorts differed in brentuximab vedotin exposure. This chain connects TRBV28 to TRBJ1-2; 9 nucleotides agree with TRBD1. The clonotype was recovered from a human donor with classical Hodgkin lymphoma. Sequenced here: peripheral blood mononuclear cells (PBMCs), sampled at baseline. The CDR3 DNA follows: TGTGCCAGCAGTCCCAGCGGGACAGGGTGGGACTATGGCTACACCTTC. Translation gives CASSPSGTGWDYGYTF.